This entry describes one T cell receptor beta chain. This entry comes from a study of CD8 T cells in Susac syndrome. Random hexamers served to reverse transcribe roughly 0.45 to 1 ug RNA. immunoSEQ multiplex PCR amplified TCR beta CDR3 across 54 Vbeta, 13 Jbeta. TCRdb re-derived calls from the immunoSEQ multiplex PCR reads in MiXCR, one entry per CDR3 protein. Of fewer than 200,000 distinct CDR3 sequences listed, approximately 95% are singletons. The ends lost 4 bases at V and 2 bases at J; junction bases unmatched: 2. This CDR3 region has 14 residues. Sequencing of TCR beta was performed on blood CD8+ T cells and on blood CD4+ T cells. Multiple sclerosis controls were treatment-naive patients with stable or active relapsing-remitting disease. Negative isolation yielded CD8+ and CD4+ T cells; FACS enriched TEMRA cells.

Sequencing was carried out using CD8+ T cells from PBMCs. The chain is built from TRBV12-3 or TRBV12-4 and TRBJ2-3; 8 bases match TRBD2. The source of this sequence is a human donor with multiple sclerosis. This chain's CDR3 is CASSSGLATDTQYF. In nucleotides, the CDR3 is TGTGCCAGCAGTTCAGGACTAGCCACAGATACGCAGTATTTT.